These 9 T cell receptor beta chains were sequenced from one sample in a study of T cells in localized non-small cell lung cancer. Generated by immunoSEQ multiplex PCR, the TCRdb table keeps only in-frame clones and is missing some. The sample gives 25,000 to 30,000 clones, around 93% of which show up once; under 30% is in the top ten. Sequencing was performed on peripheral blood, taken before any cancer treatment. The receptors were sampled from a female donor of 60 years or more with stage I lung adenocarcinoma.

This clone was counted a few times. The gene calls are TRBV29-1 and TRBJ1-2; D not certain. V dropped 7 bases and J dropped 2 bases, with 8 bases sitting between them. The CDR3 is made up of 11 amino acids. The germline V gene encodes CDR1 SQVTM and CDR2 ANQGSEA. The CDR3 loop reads CSATENYGYTF. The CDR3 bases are TGCAGCGCTACGGAGAACTATGGCTACACCTTC.

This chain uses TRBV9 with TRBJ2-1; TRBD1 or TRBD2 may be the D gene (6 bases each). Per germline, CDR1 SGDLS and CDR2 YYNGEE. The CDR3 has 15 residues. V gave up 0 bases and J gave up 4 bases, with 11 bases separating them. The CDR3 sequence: CASSVGGADYNEQFF. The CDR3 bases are TGTGCCAGCAGCGTAGGGGGGGCGGATTACAATGAGCAGTTCTTC.

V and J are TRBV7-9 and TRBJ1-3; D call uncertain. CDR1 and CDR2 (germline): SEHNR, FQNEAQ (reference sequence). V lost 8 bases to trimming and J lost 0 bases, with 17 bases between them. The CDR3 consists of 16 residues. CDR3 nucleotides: TGTGCCAGCTCCGACTGGACGCCCGGCTCTGGAAACACCATATATTTT. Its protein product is CASSDWTPGSGNTIYF.

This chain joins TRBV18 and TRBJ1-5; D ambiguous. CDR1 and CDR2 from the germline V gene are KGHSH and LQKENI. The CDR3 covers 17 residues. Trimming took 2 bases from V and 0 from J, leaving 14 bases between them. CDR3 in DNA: TGTGCCAGCTCACCAGTGGGCGGGGATTATAGCAATCAGCCCCAGCATTTT. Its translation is CASSPVGGDYSNQPQHF.

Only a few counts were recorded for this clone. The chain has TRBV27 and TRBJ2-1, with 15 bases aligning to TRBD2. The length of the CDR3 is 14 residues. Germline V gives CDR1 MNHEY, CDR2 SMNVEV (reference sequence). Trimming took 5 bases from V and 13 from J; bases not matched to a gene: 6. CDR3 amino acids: CASSGTSGGPSQFF. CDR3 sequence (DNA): TGTGCCAGCAGTGGGACTAGCGGGGGGCCCTCTCAGTTCTTC.

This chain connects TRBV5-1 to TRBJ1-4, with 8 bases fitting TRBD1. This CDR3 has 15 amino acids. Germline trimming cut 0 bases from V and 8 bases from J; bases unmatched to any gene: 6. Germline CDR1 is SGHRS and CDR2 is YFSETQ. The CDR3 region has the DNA TGCGCCAGCAGCTTGGCCGCAGGGGGCCGAGAAAAACTGTTTTTT. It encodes CASSLAAGGREKLFF.

The CDR3 nucleotides read TGTGCCAGCTCACTAATTACAGGGGAGCAGTACTTC. This translates into CASSLITGEQYF. The chain employs TRBV18 and TRBJ2-7, with a possible D match to TRBD1 (6 bases). From germline, CDR1 is KGHSH and CDR2 LQKENI. The CDR3 is made up of 12 amino acids. The V end lost 4 bases, the J end lost 7 bases, and 11 bases lay between the germline ends.

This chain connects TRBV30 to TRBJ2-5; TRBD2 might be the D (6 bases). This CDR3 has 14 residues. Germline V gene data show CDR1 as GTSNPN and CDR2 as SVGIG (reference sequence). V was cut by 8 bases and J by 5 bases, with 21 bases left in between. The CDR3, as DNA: TGTGCCACCCGAGGCCGCGGGAATTATGAGACCCAGTACTTC. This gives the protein CATRGRGNYETQYF.

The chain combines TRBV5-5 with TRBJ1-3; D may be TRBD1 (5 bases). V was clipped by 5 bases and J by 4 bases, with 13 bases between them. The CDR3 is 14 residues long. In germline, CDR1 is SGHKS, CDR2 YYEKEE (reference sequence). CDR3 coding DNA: TGTGCCAGCAGAGCCGGGGCCGACGGAAACACCATATATTTT. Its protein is CASRAGADGNTIYF. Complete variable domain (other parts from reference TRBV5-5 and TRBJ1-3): DAGVTQSPTHLIKTRGQQVTLRCSPISGHKSVSWYQQVLGQGPQFIFQYYEKEERGRGNFPDRFSARQFPNYSSELNVNALLLGDSALYLCASRAGADGNTIYFGEGSWLTVV.